This T cell receptor beta chain was obtained from a study of beta chain features in type 1 diabetes. Study outcomes and limitations: TCRB repertoires of naive, central memory and Treg cells appeared more similar among patients than among healthy donors. TCRB CDR3s from Type 1 diabetes patients were moderately but significantly shorter in all four CD4+ subsets. The study notes PCR might favor shorter templates equally in patients and controls.

Every donor had blood drawn once into heparin, around 0.12 L on average. What was sequenced were expressed TCRB transcripts, since all of the isolated RNA had been reverse transcribed. About 3.5 million reads per sample on average were obtained from naive, central memory and regulatory T cell samples. Generated by immunoSEQ multiplex PCR, the TCRdb table keeps only in-frame clones and is missing some. Of over 600,000 clones in the sample, around an eighth were seen once. This clone was seen only a few times. The antigen is not known. This CDR3 is built from 16 residues. After removal of 6 bases from V and 7 bases from J, the junction contained 17 bases not matched to a gene. Germline CDR1 and CDR2: SGHTA and FQGNSA.

Sequencing was carried out using naive CD4+ T cells from blood. The chain employs TRBV7-2 and TRBJ2-5, with 7 nucleotides matching TRBD2. This clonotype was sampled from a man aged 30 to 45 with type 1 diabetes. CDR3 coding DNA: TGTGCCAGCAGTCCGAACGAGCGGGATTTGGTGCGGACCCAGTACTTC. Its protein product is CASSPNERDLVRTQYF.